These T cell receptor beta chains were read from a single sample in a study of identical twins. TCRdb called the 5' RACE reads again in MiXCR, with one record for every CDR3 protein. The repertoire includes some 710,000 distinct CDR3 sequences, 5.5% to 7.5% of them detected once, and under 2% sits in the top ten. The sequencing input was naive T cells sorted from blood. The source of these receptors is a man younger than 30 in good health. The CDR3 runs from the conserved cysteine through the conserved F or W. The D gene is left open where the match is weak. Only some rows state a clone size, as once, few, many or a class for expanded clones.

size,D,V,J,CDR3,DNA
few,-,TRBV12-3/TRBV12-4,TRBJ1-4,CASSSSREKLFF,TGTGCCAGCAGCTCCTCGCGAGAAAAACTGTTTTTT
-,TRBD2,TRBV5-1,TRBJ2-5,CASSREGKETQYF,TGCGCCAGCAGCCGGGAGGGGAAGGAGACCCAGTACTTC
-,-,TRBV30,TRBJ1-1,CAWIQVEAFF,TGTGCCTGGATACAGGTAGAAGCTTTCTTT
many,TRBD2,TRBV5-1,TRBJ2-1,CASSPGLAGSYNEQFF,TGCGCCAGCAGCCCGGGACTAGCGGGCTCCTACAATGAGCAGTTCTTC
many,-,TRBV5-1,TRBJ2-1,CASSLGLVPTTEYNEQFF,TGCGCCAGCAGCTTGGGGCTAGTACCAACAACCGAATACAATGAGCAGTTCTTC
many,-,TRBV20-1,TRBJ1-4,CSAGVGGTNEKLFF,TGCAGTGCCGGGGTCGGAGGGACTAATGAAAAACTGTTTTTT
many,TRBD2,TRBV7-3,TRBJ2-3,CASSRGSSGRKFLDTQYF,TGTGCCAGCAGCCGCGGGTCTAGCGGGAGGAAGTTCTTAGATACGCAGTATTTT
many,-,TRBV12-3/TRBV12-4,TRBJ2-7,CASTPAGFHEQYF,TGTGCCAGCACCCCGGCAGGGTTCCACGAGCAGTACTTC
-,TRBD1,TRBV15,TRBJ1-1,CATSRGQGSFANTEAFF,TGTGCCACCAGCAGAGGACAGGGTTCTTTTGCGAACACTGAAGCTTTCTTT
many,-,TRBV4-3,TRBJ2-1,CASGHLDNEQFF,TGCGCCAGCGGCCATTTAGACAATGAGCAGTTCTTC
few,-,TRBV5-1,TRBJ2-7,CASSFASVSYEQYF,TGCGCCAGCAGCTTTGCTAGCGTCTCCTACGAGCAGTACTTC
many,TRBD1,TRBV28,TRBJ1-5,CASKPNRGSSQPQHF,TGTGCCAGCAAACCCAACAGGGGTTCCTCTCAGCCCCAGCATTTT
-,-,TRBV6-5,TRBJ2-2,CASSYSTGTGELFF,TGTGCCAGCAGTTACTCGACCGGGACCGGGGAGCTGTTTTTT
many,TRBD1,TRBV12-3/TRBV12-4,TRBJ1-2,CASSFGTGNYGYTF,TGTGCCAGCAGTTTTGGGACAGGGAACTATGGCTACACCTTC
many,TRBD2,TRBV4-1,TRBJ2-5,CASSGPPAGDQETQYF,TGCGCCAGCAGTGGGCCTCCGGCGGGGGACCAAGAGACCCAGTACTTC
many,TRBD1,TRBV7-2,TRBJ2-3,CASSLLQGAGDTQYF,TGTGCCAGCAGCTTGTTACAGGGGGCAGGAGATACGCAGTATTTT
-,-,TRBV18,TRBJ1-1,CASSPSRGWTEAFF,TGTGCCAGCTCACCTAGCAGGGGTTGGACTGAAGCTTTCTTT
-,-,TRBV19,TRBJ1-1,CASSITPENTEAFF,TGTGCCAGTAGTATAACCCCAGAGAACACTGAAGCTTTCTTT
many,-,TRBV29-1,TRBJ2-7,CSTTGTQPYEQYF,TGCAGCACAACAGGTACCCAACCCTACGAGCAGTACTTC
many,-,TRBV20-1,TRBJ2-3,CTTTGRGADTQYF,TGCACCACCACGGGGAGGGGGGCAGATACGCAGTATTTT
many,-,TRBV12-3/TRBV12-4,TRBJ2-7,CASSFVAEQYF,TGTGCCAGCAGTTTCGTTGCCGAGCAGTACTTC
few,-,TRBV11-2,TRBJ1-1,CASSSRGQLNTEAFF,TGTGCCAGCAGCTCAAGAGGACAGCTGAACACTGAAGCTTTCTTT
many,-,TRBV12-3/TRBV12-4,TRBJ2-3,CASSPWGERGTDTQYF,TGTGCCAGCAGTCCCTGGGGGGAAAGGGGCACAGATACGCAGTATTTT
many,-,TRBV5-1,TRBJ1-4,CASSLGQGSTTNEKLFF,TGCGCCAGCAGCTTGGGTCAGGGCAGCACAACTAATGAAAAACTGTTTTTT
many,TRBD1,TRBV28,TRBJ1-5,CASRTQGYSNQPQHF,TGTGCCAGCAGGACACAGGGGTATAGCAATCAGCCCCAGCATTTT
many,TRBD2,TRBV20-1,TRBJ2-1,CSARDYLTGLEQFF,TGCAGTGCTAGAGATTATTTAACGGGACTAGAGCAGTTCTTC
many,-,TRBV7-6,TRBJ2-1,CASSLGVGSNNEQFF,TGTGCCAGCAGCTTAGGTGTGGGCTCAAACAATGAGCAGTTCTTC
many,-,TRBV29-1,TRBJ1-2,CSVEMAQGAGYTF,TGCAGCGTTGAAATGGCGCAGGGAGCCGGCTACACCTTC
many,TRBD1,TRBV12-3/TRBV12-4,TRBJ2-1,CASSLGRRGHEQFF,TGTGCCAGCAGTTTAGGTCGAAGGGGGCATGAGCAGTTCTTC
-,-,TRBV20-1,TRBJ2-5,CSARRREDDQETQYF,TGCAGTGCTAGGAGGCGGGAAGACGATCAAGAGACCCAGTACTTC
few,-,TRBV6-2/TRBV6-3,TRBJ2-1,CACTGNGRGHEQFF,TGTGCCTGCACGGGTAACGGGAGAGGTCATGAGCAGTTCTTC
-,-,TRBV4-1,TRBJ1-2,CASKYQPSFSNYGYTF,TGCGCCAGCAAATACCAGCCAAGCTTCTCTAACTATGGCTACACCTTC
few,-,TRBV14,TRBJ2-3,CASSQERGDTQYF,TGTGCCAGCAGCCAAGAACGAGGGGATACGCAGTATTTT
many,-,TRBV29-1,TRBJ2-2,CSVEEGWRNTGELFF,TGCAGCGTTGAAGAGGGATGGAGGAACACCGGGGAGCTGTTTTTT
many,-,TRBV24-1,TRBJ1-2,CATSDQGNYGYTF,TGTGCCACCAGTGATCAGGGGAACTATGGCTACACCTTC
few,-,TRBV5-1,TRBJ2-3,CASSFLGGSDTQYF,TGCGCCAGCAGCTTCCTGGGGGGCTCAGATACGCAGTATTTT
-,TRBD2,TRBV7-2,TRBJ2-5,CASSPKRGTQETQYF,TGTGCCAGCAGTCCAAAGCGGGGCACCCAAGAGACCCAGTACTTC
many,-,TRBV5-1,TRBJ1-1,CASSLASRSGTFF,TGCGCCAGCAGTTTGGCTTCTCGATCAGGAACTTTCTTT
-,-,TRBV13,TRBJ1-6,CASSRSLTHSPLHF,TGTGCCAGCAGCCGATCCTTGACGCATTCACCCCTCCACTTT
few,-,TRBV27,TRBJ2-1,CASTTGWGEQFF,TGTGCCAGCACCACGGGATGGGGCGAGCAGTTCTTC
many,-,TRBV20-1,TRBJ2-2,CSARAPEGADTGELFF,TGCAGTGCTAGAGCCCCGGAGGGGGCAGACACCGGGGAGCTGTTTTTT
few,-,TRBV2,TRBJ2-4,CASTGFRENIQYF,TGTGCCAGCACCGGGTTCAGGGAAAACATTCAGTACTTC